This entry lists 26 T cell receptor beta chains sequenced from one sample in a study of cytotoxic CD8 clonotypes in ibrutinib-treated CLL. This table comes from immunoSEQ multiplex PCR, and its TCRdb copy is limited to in-frame clones, with some not included. The table records some 150,000 clones, 79% of them present only once. This material consisted of PBMCs, taken after 12 months of ibrutinib treatment. The receptors stem from a human donor with chronic lymphocytic leukemia.

The chain joins TRBV19 to TRBJ2-1; D is perhaps TRBD2 (6 bases). CDR1 is LNHDA, CDR2 SQIVND, per germline (reference sequence). There are 14 residues in the CDR3. Trimming removed 9 bases from V and 4 bases from J, with 16 bases in between. Written as DNA, the CDR3 is TGTGCCAGCCGACCTTCGGGGACTTACAATGAGCAGTTCTTC. Protein: CASRPSGTYNEQFF.

V is TRBV6-1 and J is TRBJ2-7, with a possible D match to TRBD2 (5 bases). Germline V gene data show CDR1 as MNHNS and CDR2 as SASEGT. The ends were cut back, 2 bases at V and 2 bases at J, with 13 bases in the middle. This CDR3 contains 15 residues. The CDR3 DNA sequence: TGTGCCAGCAGTGAATGGGCCGGAGGCCCCTACGAGCAGTACTTC. This encodes CASSEWAGGPYEQYF.

This chain joins TRBV10-3 and TRBJ1-3, with D possibly being TRBD1 (5 bases). This CDR3 has 13 residues. Germline CDR1 ENHRY, CDR2 SYGVKD. V was cut by 6 bases and J by 0 bases, with 6 bases left in between. This CDR3 is CAIRDTSGNTIYF. Written as DNA, the CDR3 is TGTGCCATCAGGGACACCTCTGGAAACACCATATATTTT.

The rearrangement uses TRBV14 and TRBJ2-7; a possible D gene is TRBD2 (6 bases). The CDR3 length is 16 residues. The germline V gene encodes CDR1 SGHDN and CDR2 FVKESK. V was pared by 7 bases and J by 6 bases, with 25 bases between. The CDR3 reads CASTPGPGEVSGEQYF. The CDR3 bases are TGTGCCAGCACCCCAGGTCCCGGGGAGGTGAGTGGCGAGCAGTACTTC.

The genes are TRBV18 and TRBJ2-3; D is undetermined. The V end was cut by 2 bases, the J end by 6 bases, with 6 bases between. The germline CDR1 and CDR2 sequences are KGHSH and LQKENI. The CDR3 contains 12 residues. In nucleotides, the CDR3 is TGTGCCAGCTCACCAATTTATGATACGCAGTATTTT. As protein: CASSPIYDTQYF.

The chain is built from TRBV5-4 and TRBJ2-5, with TRBD2 matching 8 bases. From germline, CDR1 is SGHNT and CDR2 YYREEE (reference sequence). V lost 2 bases, J lost 5 bases, and 5 bases stayed unmatched. The CDR3 covers 14 residues. This CDR3 reads CASSFAGGRETQYF. Written as DNA, the CDR3 is TGTGCCAGCAGCTTCGCGGGAGGAAGGGAGACCCAGTACTTC.

This clone came up once. The rearrangement joins TRBV5-1 to TRBJ2-1; D possibly corresponds to TRBD2 (5 bases). Germline CDR1 SGHRS, CDR2 YFSETQ. V was clipped by 3 bases and J by 8 bases, with 18 bases between them. The CDR3 contains 15 residues. DNA for the CDR3: TGCGCCAGCAGCTCGGGAAACTGGGATTTCGATGAGCAGTTCTTC. Its translation: CASSSGNWDFDEQFF.

The chain carries TRBV7-3 and TRBJ2-2; the D is unclear. This CDR3 is built from 15 residues. Germline V lookup: CDR1 SGHTA, CDR2 FQGTGA. V lost 4 bases and J lost 0, with 9 bases in between. The chain's CDR3 is CASSSQAANTGELFF. The CDR3 DNA sequence: TGTGCCAGCAGCTCGCAAGCCGCGAACACCGGGGAGCTGTTTTTT. The variable domain in full, with the rest retrieved from reference TRBV7-3 and TRBJ2-2, is GAGVSQTPSNKVTEKGKYVELRCDPISGHTALYWYRQSLGQGPEFLIYFQGTGAADDSGLPNDRFFAVRPEGSVSTLKIQRTERGDSAVYLCASSSQAANTGELFFGEGSRLTVL.

This rearrangement joins TRBV30 to TRBJ2-5; 13 positions match TRBD2. With V trimmed by 3 bases and J by 3 bases, 4 bases remained unmatched. The CDR3 extends over 15 amino acids. Germline assignment: CDR1 GTSNPN and CDR2 SVGIG (reference sequence). DNA for the CDR3: TGTGCCTGGAGAACTAGCGGGAGGGAGAAAGAGACCCAGTACTTC. The encoded protein is CAWRTSGREKETQYF.

This chain connects TRBV19 to TRBJ2-6; a weak D match, TRBD2 (5 bases). There are 15 residues in the CDR3. CDR1 and CDR2 (germline): LNHDA, SQIVND (reference sequence). Trimming removed 3 bases from V and 1 base from J, with 7 bases in between. The CDR3, as DNA: TGTGCCAGTAGTATGAGGGCTTCTGGGGCCAACGTCCTGACTTTC. Amino acids: CASSMRASGANVLTF.

The V gene is TRBV15, the J gene TRBJ2-7, with TRBD1 identical over 7 bases. Germline V gives CDR1 LNHNV, CDR2 YYDKDF (reference sequence). CDR3 length: 12 residues. Losses at the gene ends were 2 bases for V and 7 bases for J; bases not matched to a gene: 2. The CDR3 DNA is TGTGCCACCAGCAGAAGACAGGGTGAGCAGTACTTC. Protein sequence: CATSRRQGEQYF. Complete variable domain (other parts from reference TRBV15 and TRBJ2-7): DAMVIQNPRYQVTQFGKPVTLSCSQTLNHNVMYWYQQKSSQAPKLLFHYYDKDFNNEADTPDNFQSRRPNTSFCFLDIRSPGLGDTAMYLCATSRRQGEQYFGPGTRLTVT.

The J gene is TRBJ2-7, the V gene TRBV5-1, with 13 bases aligning to TRBD2. V gave up 0 bases and J gave up 3 bases; unmatched junction bases: 3. Per germline, CDR1 SGHRS and CDR2 YFSETQ. This CDR3 comprises 16 residues. CDR3 protein: CASSLDGTSGIYEQYF. For the CDR3, the DNA is TGCGCCAGCAGCTTGGACGGGACTAGCGGGATCTACGAGCAGTACTTC.

The chain joins TRBV5-5 to TRBJ2-5; 10 nucleotides line up with TRBD2. The germline gives CDR1 SGHKS, CDR2 YYEKEE (reference sequence). The CDR3 has 15 residues. With 0 bases clipped from V and 4 bases from J, the junction kept 3 bases outside the gene matches. The CDR3 loop is CASSLGTSGLETQYF. CDR3 nucleotides: TGTGCCAGCAGCTTGGGGACTAGCGGACTAGAGACCCAGTACTTC.

The CDR3 here is CAWSSYTDTQYF. As DNA, the CDR3 is TGTGCCTGGAGCTCATACACAGATACGCAGTATTTT. The V and J genes are TRBV30 and TRBJ2-3, with D unresolved. Germline V gene data show CDR1 as GTSNPN and CDR2 as SVGIG (reference sequence). The CDR3 is 12 residues long. V gave up 3 bases and J gave up 2 bases, with 6 bases separating them. Based on the CDR3 plus reference TRBV30 and TRBJ2-3, the full variable domain is SQTIHQWPATLVQPVGSPLSLECTVEGTSNPNLYWYRQAAGRGLQLLFYSVGIGQISSEVPQNLSASRPQDRQFILSSKKLLLSDSGFYLCAWSSYTDTQYFGPGTRLTVL.

The V gene is TRBV28, the J gene TRBJ2-7; weak D call: TRBD1 (6 bases). The ends were cut back, 5 bases at V and 3 bases at J, with 11 bases in the middle. The V gene's germline CDR1 is MDHEN and CDR2 SYDVKM. This CDR3 contains 13 residues. The CDR3 reads CASSPGQNYEQYF. CDR3 coding DNA: TGTGCCAGCAGTCCGGGACAAAACTACGAGCAGTACTTC. The full variable domain, its missing parts supplied by reference TRBV28 and TRBJ2-7, is DVKVTQSSRYLVKRTGEKVFLECVQDMDHENMFWYRQDPGLGLRLIYFSYDVKMKEKGDIPEGYSVSREKKERFSLILESASTNQTSMYLCASSPGQNYEQYFGPGTRLTVT.

The chain is built from TRBV30 and TRBJ2-7; the match to TRBD1 covers 10 bases. This CDR3 spans 13 amino acids. The ends lost 7 bases at V and 3 bases at J; junction bases unmatched: 6. Per germline, CDR1 GTSNPN and CDR2 SVGIG (reference sequence). The CDR3 reads CASTGTGDYEQYF. CDR3 DNA sequence: TGTGCCTCCACCGGGACAGGGGACTACGAGCAGTACTTC. The variable domain in full, completed from reference TRBV30 and TRBJ2-7, reads SQTIHQWPATLVQPVGSPLSLECTVEGTSNPNLYWYRQAAGRGLQLLFYSVGIGQISSEVPQNLSASRPQDRQFILSSKKLLLSDSGFYLCASTGTGDYEQYFGPGTRLTVT.

The chain recombines TRBV10-3 with TRBJ2-3; 12 positions agree with TRBD2. This CDR3 contains 14 residues. Germline V CDR1 and CDR2: ENHRY, SYGVKD. Losses at the gene ends were 6 bases for V and 9 bases for J; bases not matched to a gene: 7. CDR3 in amino acids: CAISRLAGEWTQYF. The CDR3 DNA is TGTGCCATCAGCCGACTAGCGGGAGAATGGACGCAGTATTTT.

The chain combines TRBV29-1 with TRBJ2-2, with D maybe TRBD2 (5 bases). With 4 bases removed from V and 0 bases from J, the gap between germline ends came to 12 bases. The CDR3 extends over 15 amino acids. The germline V gene encodes CDR1 SQVTM and CDR2 ANQGSEA. As DNA, the CDR3 is TGCAGCGTTGGAGGGCCTAGTCCGAACACCGGGGAGCTGTTTTTT. Its translation is CSVGGPSPNTGELFF.

The chain is built from TRBV5-4 and TRBJ2-3; 8 bases are a match to TRBD2. The J segment lost 4 bases and the V segment lost 1 base, leaving 5 bases of the junction unmatched. The CDR3 spans 15 residues. The germline gives CDR1 SGHNT, CDR2 YYREEE (reference sequence). CDR3 amino acids: CASSLTLAVPDTQYF. The CDR3, as DNA: TGTGCCAGCAGCTTGACACTAGCGGTACCAGATACGCAGTATTTT.

CDR3 sequence reads: CASSQTGRGYGYTF. CDR3 coding DNA: TGTGCCAGCAGCCAAACGGGCAGGGGATATGGCTACACCTTC. The V call is TRBV7-8, the J call TRBJ1-2, with D perhaps matching TRBD1 (6 bases). This CDR3 is 14 amino acids long. The germline V gene has CDR1 SGHVS and CDR2 FQNEAQ. Trimming shortened V by 5 bases and J by 5 bases, and 15 bases separated the two germline ends.

This clone showed up just a few times. Other DNA sequences in the sample encode the same CDR3. The V call is TRBV30, the J call TRBJ1-5; D unresolved. Germline V lookup: CDR1 GTSNPN, CDR2 SVGIG (reference sequence). The CDR3 loop spans 13 amino acids. V was cut by 2 bases and J by 4 bases, with 9 bases left in between. The CDR3 is CAWSFGENQPQHF. The CDR3 DNA reads TGTGCCTGGAGTTTCGGCGAGAATCAGCCCCAGCATTTT.

The V call is TRBV6-1, the J call TRBJ1-1; D uncertain. Trimming left V 3 bases short and J 4 bases short, with 18 bases between. The germline V gene has CDR1 MNHNS and CDR2 SASEGT. The CDR3 covers 16 residues. Here the CDR3 reads CASSETQAVGFTEAFF. The CDR3 DNA is TGTGCCAGCAGTGAGACCCAGGCTGTCGGGTTCACTGAAGCTTTCTTT.

The rearrangement uses TRBV5-1 and TRBJ2-3; D is possibly TRBD1 (5 bases). The CDR3 sequence is 16 residues long. The V gene lost 0 bases and the J gene lost 2 bases, with 13 bases spanning the gap. CDR1 is SGHRS, CDR2 YFSETQ, per germline. The CDR3 DNA reads TGCGCCAGCAGCTTGGATGGTCAGGGAATCACAGATACGCAGTATTTT. Encoded protein: CASSLDGQGITDTQYF.

The chain uses TRBV5-1 and TRBJ1-1, with D unclear. The CDR3 is 12 residues long. The V gene's germline CDR1 is SGHRS and CDR2 YFSETQ. V was cut by 0 bases and J by 11 bases, with 11 bases left in between. In DNA form, the CDR3 reads TGCGCCAGCAGCTTGGTTGGGCAGTCTGCTTTCTTT. This gives the protein CASSLVGQSAFF.

This clone was recorded once. CDR3 region: CASSQDFYYNEQFF. The CDR3 DNA follows: TGTGCCAGCAGCCAGGACTTCTACTACAATGAGCAGTTCTTC. The rearrangement joins TRBV9 to TRBJ2-1, with a weak D call TRBD2 (5 bases). This CDR3 is 14 amino acids long. V was cut by 4 bases and J by 3 bases, with 11 bases left in between. CDR1 SGDLS and CDR2 YYNGEE come from the germline V gene.

The rearrangement links TRBV19 to TRBJ1-4; tentative D call: TRBD1 (6 bases). V lost 6 bases, J lost 6 bases, and 20 bases lay in between. Germline CDR1 and CDR2: LNHDA and SQIVND (reference sequence). The CDR3 contains 16 residues. CDR3 nucleotide sequence: TGTGCCAGTAGCCCGGTCTATGCGGGGGCCGATGAAAAACTGTTTTTT. Protein: CASSPVYAGADEKLFF.